The T cell receptor (beta chain) under discussion was sequenced for a study of shared clonotypes between healthy human individuals. Whole-study findings and limits: Sampling covered nothing but blood. Tissue TCR repertoires likely differ from those found in blood.

The CDR3 is 14 residues long. J gave up 6 bases and V 4 bases, and 6 bases lay outside the gene matches. The V gene's germline CDR1 is SGHRS and CDR2 YFSETQ. Deep-level assay runs were performed. Method: immunoSEQ multiplex PCR; TCRdb's copy keeps in-frame clones and lacks some. Altogether hundreds of thousands of clones are present, around 78% being singletons, with the ten largest covering 9.5% to 15%. Concerning this clone: Its cognate antigen is unknown.

The donor cohort consisted entirely of Caucasian adults residing in Nashville, Tennessee. The genes are TRBV5-1 and TRBJ1-5; TRBD1 matches at 8 bases. The sequence came from a woman in her 40s in good health. Some clones in this sample may be carry-over from other donors' samples. The sequenced sample consisted of PBMCs. The CDR3 nucleotides read TGCGCCAGCAGCCCGGGCCAGGGGGCTCAGCCCCAGCATTTT. Translated: CASSPGQGAQPQHF.